What follows are 29 T cell receptor beta chains derived from one specimen sequenced in a study of blood T cells in healthy people across ages. With a J-beta primer mix and a sample-barcoded 5' primer, a second PCR ran about 7 to 12 cycles. TCRdb passed the 5' RACE reads through MiXCR, listing each CDR3 protein once. This table holds hundreds of thousands of distinct CDR3 sequences, 29% found once. The specimen sequenced was blood. All receptors derive from a woman older than 75 in good health.

This clonotype was observed many times. This sequence joins TRBV27 and TRBJ1-2; D is uncertain. Trimming left V 5 bases short and J 0 bases short, with 10 bases between. Germline V gene lookup returns CDR1 MNHEY and CDR2 SMNVEV (reference sequence). The CDR3 runs to 14 residues. CDR3 sequence (DNA): TGTGCCAGCAGTCCGACGGTTTCTAACTATGGCTACACCTTC. Encoded protein: CASSPTVSNYGYTF.

This clonotype was observed a handful of times. The chain recombines TRBV6-6 with TRBJ2-1, with TRBD2 matching over 9 bases. The CDR3 length is 16 residues. Germline V lookup: CDR1 MNHNY, CDR2 SVGAGI (reference sequence). V trimming: 2 bases; J trimming: 11 bases; junction bases outside the gene matches: 13. The CDR3: CASSYPRGGGASKQFF. DNA of the CDR3: TGTGCCAGCAGTTACCCCAGGGGCGGGGGGGCTAGTAAGCAGTTCTTC.

This clonotype showed up many times. Here the CDR3 DNA reads TGTGCCAGCAGCGTAGAAGGACAGTCCTACGAGCAGTACTTC. It encodes CASSVEGQSYEQYF. The chain recombines TRBV9 with TRBJ2-7; D is possibly TRBD1 (6 bases). Trimming removed 0 bases from V and 1 base from J, with 8 bases in between. Germline assignment: CDR1 SGDLS and CDR2 YYNGEE. The CDR3 covers 14 residues.

This clonotype appeared many times. The chain carries TRBV3-1 and TRBJ2-1; 8 nucleotides match TRBD1. V shed 0 bases, J shed 6 bases, and the junction held 4 bases outside the gene matches. This CDR3 comprises 15 residues. Germline V CDR1 and CDR2: LGHDT, YNNKEL (reference sequence). The CDR3 region is CASSQELTGGNEQFF. CDR3 DNA: TGTGCCAGCAGCCAAGAACTTACAGGGGGCAATGAGCAGTTCTTC.

The sample holds many counts of this clonotype. This sequence joins TRBV12-3 or TRBV12-4 and TRBJ2-4; D may be TRBD1 (6 bases). This CDR3 has 12 amino acids. The ends were cut back, 8 bases at V and 7 bases at J, with 12 bases in the middle. CDR3 residues: CASGGRTNIQYF. The CDR3 DNA follows: TGTGCCAGCGGGGGCCGGACGAACATTCAGTACTTC.

The chain employs TRBV6-5 and TRBJ2-5; D might be TRBD1 (6 bases). With 3 bases removed from V and 2 bases from J, the gap between germline ends came to 13 bases. Germline loops: CDR1 MNHEY, CDR2 SVGAGI. This CDR3 region has 15 residues. CDR3 bases: TGTGCCAGCAGTTATTTGGGGGCTGGGCAAGAGACCCAGTACTTC. This codes for CASSYLGAGQETQYF.

The sample holds many counts of this clonotype. The chain joins TRBV7-9 to TRBJ2-7, with D perhaps TRBD1 or TRBD2 (5 bases each). The CDR3 spans 15 residues. V lost 1 base and J 4 bases, leaving 14 bases between the germline ends. Germline V CDR1 and CDR2: SEHNR, FQNEAQ (reference sequence). The CDR3 region is CASSLDGARGYEQYF. The DNA of the CDR3 is TGTGCCAGCAGCTTAGATGGGGCGCGAGGGTACGAGCAGTACTTC.

This clonotype was detected many times. The chain combines TRBV6-6 with TRBJ2-1; 8 bases match TRBD1. V trimming: 6 bases; J trimming: 0 bases; junction bases outside the gene matches: 13. This CDR3 contains 18 residues. Looked up from germline, CDR1 is MNHNY and CDR2 is SVGAGI (reference sequence). The CDR3 bases are TGTGCCAGCAGGTCGTTGACAGGGGACATGCGCTCCTACAATGAGCAGTTCTTC. The encoded protein is CASRSLTGDMRSYNEQFF.

Ten or more counts support this clonotype. The chain employs TRBV7-9 and TRBJ2-3; tentative D call: TRBD1 (5 bases). CDR1 and CDR2 from the germline V gene are SEHNR and FQNEAQ (reference sequence). Trimming took 8 bases from V and 5 from J, leaving 14 bases between them. The CDR3 is made up of 13 amino acids. The CDR3: CASGSGKVDTQYF. CDR3 DNA: TGTGCCAGCGGGTCAGGGAAGGTAGATACGCAGTATTTT.

This clonotype was detected only a few times. The V call is TRBV20-1, the J call TRBJ1-2, with 7 bases identical to TRBD1. V lost 5 bases to trimming and J lost 0 bases; unmatched junction nucleotides: 6. CDR1 and CDR2 from the germline V gene are DFQATT and SNEGSKA (reference sequence). The CDR3 sequence is 14 residues long. The CDR3 nucleotides are TGCAGTGCTCCTCCGGACAGGCCTAACTATGGCTACACCTTC. This translates into CSAPPDRPNYGYTF.

This clonotype appeared many times. V is TRBV6-5 and J is TRBJ1-6; D is unclear. Trimming left V 0 bases short and J 6 bases short, with 12 bases between. CDR1 MNHEY and CDR2 SVGAGI come from the germline V gene. The CDR3 extends over 16 amino acids. CDR3 in DNA: TGTGCCAGCAGTTACTCGAAGTTCGCACCTAATTCACCCCTCCACTTT. Its translation: CASSYSKFAPNSPLHF.

Notes on this clonotype: Given a much more abundant clone one base away, this may be a read error. J is TRBJ2-1 and V is TRBV9, with 8 bases matching TRBD2. The V gene's germline CDR1 is SGDLS and CDR2 YYNGEE. With 2 bases clipped from V and 7 bases from J, the junction kept 8 bases outside the gene matches. The CDR3 is made up of 15 amino acids. The CDR3 nucleotides read TGTGCCAGCAGCGTCGGGGGGGGGCCCCCTAATGAGCAGTTCTTC. It yields the protein CASSVGGGPPNEQFF.

The rearrangement joins TRBV7-8 to TRBJ2-5; D remains unclear. This CDR3 comprises 14 residues. Trimming took 3 bases from V and 13 from J, leaving 21 bases between them. Germline values: CDR1 SGHVS, CDR2 FQNEAQ. The chain's CDR3 is CASSFELGYNERYF. In nucleotides, the CDR3 is TGTGCCAGCAGCTTTGAACTCGGCTACAATGAGCGGTACTTC.

The chain couples TRBV7-9 to TRBJ2-3; 9 bases fit TRBD1. This CDR3 contains 14 residues. The V gene end was trimmed by 5 bases and the J gene end by 4 bases; junction bases not matched to a gene: 4. CDR1 is SEHNR, CDR2 FQNEAQ, per germline (reference sequence). CDR3 amino acids: CASSQGTGPDTQYF. The CDR3, as DNA: TGTGCCAGCAGCCAGGGGACAGGGCCAGATACGCAGTATTTT.

The table lists this clonotype with a few counts. V gene TRBV24-1 combines with J gene TRBJ2-5, with D possibly matching TRBD2 (6 bases). The V end lost 4 bases, the J end lost 4 bases, and 15 bases lay between the germline ends. The CDR3 totals 15 residues. CDR1 KGHDR and CDR2 SFDVKD come from the germline V gene. CDR3 sequence: CATSDPDAGGETQYF. DNA of the CDR3: TGTGCCACCAGTGACCCGGACGCCGGGGGAGAGACCCAGTACTTC.

A note on this clonotype: A much more abundant neighbour one base away suggests this may be a read error. The chain employs TRBV6-5 and TRBJ1-2, with 9 bases that match TRBD1. Per the germline V gene, CDR1 is MNHEY and CDR2 is SVGAGI. This CDR3 has 14 residues. Trimming cost V 6 bases and J 6 bases; bases outside gene matches: 8. As DNA, the CDR3 is TGTGCCAGCAGGCGCCGACAGGGGGGCGATGGCTACACCTTC. It yields the protein CASRRRQGGDGYTF.

This rearrangement joins TRBV7-8 to TRBJ1-2, with D perhaps matching TRBD1 (5 bases). The CDR3 is made up of 14 amino acids. Germline V gene lookup returns CDR1 SGHVS and CDR2 FQNEAQ. The V and J ends lost 4 bases and 4 bases respectively, with 13 bases between them. CDR3 protein: CASSSSSGSYGYTF. As DNA, the CDR3 is TGTGCCAGCAGCTCCTCCTCAGGGAGCTATGGCTACACCTTC.

In this sample, this clonotype turned up many times. The rearrangement links TRBV7-2 to TRBJ2-1; D unclear. Trimming removed 5 bases from V and 7 bases from J, with 15 bases in between. Germline V CDR1 and CDR2: SGHTA, FQGNSA. This CDR3 contains 14 residues. The CDR3 sequence: CASSLVLKGNEQFF. The CDR3 nucleotides are TGTGCCAGCAGCCTCGTCCTAAAAGGGAATGAGCAGTTCTTC.

This sequence joins TRBV6-6 and TRBJ2-1, with D tentatively TRBD1 (6 bases). Matching the DNA end better, TRBJ2-7 makes the J call doubtful. CDR3 size: 17 residues. From germline, CDR1 is MNHNY and CDR2 SVGAGI (reference sequence). CDR3: CASSYPKEGTCNNEQYF. CDR3 in DNA: TGTGCCAGCAGTTACCCAAAAGAGGGGACATGCAACAATGAGCAGTACTTC.

The chain employs TRBV12-3 or TRBV12-4 and TRBJ2-1; maybe TRBD2 (7 bases). The CDR3 is 16 amino acids. Trimming pared 2 bases from V and 5 bases from J, leaving 16 bases between. Here the CDR3 DNA reads TGTGCCAGCAGTTTATGGGGGCGGGGGATACACAATGAGCAGTTCTTC. Its translation: CASSLWGRGIHNEQFF.

This chain links TRBV20-1 with TRBJ1-2; maybe TRBD1 (6 bases). V was clipped by 0 bases and J by 5 bases, with 19 bases between them. The CDR3 consists of 16 residues. Germline V gene data show CDR1 as DFQATT and CDR2 as SNEGSKA (reference sequence). The CDR3 nucleotides read TGCAGTGCTAGAGATGGGGGAGGGGGAATTTTGTATGGCTACACCTTC. It yields the protein CSARDGGGGILYGYTF.

Many counts were recorded for this clonotype. This may arise from a read error, as a much more abundant clone is one base away. This sequence joins TRBV14 and TRBJ2-7; TRBD1 matches 7 bases. The trim removed 5 bases at V and 5 bases at J, leaving 9 bases unmatched. The CDR3 consists of 14 residues. Germline lookup yields CDR1 SGHDN and CDR2 FVKESK. This chain's CDR3 is CASSSDRARNEQYF. For the CDR3, the DNA is TGTGCCAGCAGCTCCGACAGGGCAAGAAACGAGCAGTACTTC. Using reference TRBV14 and TRBJ2-7 for the parts outside the CDR3, the full variable domain is EAGVTQFPSHSVIEKGQTVTLRCDPISGHDNLYWYRRVMGKEIKFLLHFVKESKQDESGMPNNRFLAERTGGTYSTLKVQPAELEDSGVYFCASSSDRARNEQYFGPGTRLTVT.

With respect to this clonotype: A much larger clone lies one base from this, so it may be a read error. Without the conserved terminal phenylalanine or tryptophan, this CDR3 likely stems from a read error. The chain links TRBV20-1 to TRBJ1-5, with D unclear. Trimming stripped 3 bases from V and 4 bases from J, with 10 bases between. This CDR3 comprises 13 residues. The germline gives CDR1 DFQATT, CDR2 SNEGSKA (reference sequence). This CDR3 reads CSASRSGNQPQHL. Written as DNA, the CDR3 is TGCAGTGCTAGTCGTAGCGGAAATCAGCCCCAGCATTTG.

This sequence joins TRBV29-1 and TRBJ2-1; the D gene could be TRBD1 or TRBD2 (5 bases each). Germline CDR1 and CDR2: SQVTM and ANQGSEA. V was trimmed by 7 bases and J by 7 bases, leaving 26 bases between them. The length of the CDR3 is 16 residues. The CDR3 DNA sequence: TGCAGCGCCATTCACGCCGGGACGGGGCGATGGAATGAGCAGTTCTTC. This translates into CSAIHAGTGRWNEQFF.

A note on this clonotype: Since a much larger clone is just one base distant, this may be a read error. The rearrangement joins TRBV5-1 to TRBJ1-1, with D possibly TRBD1 on 6 matching bases. CDR1 and CDR2 from the germline V gene are SGHRS and YFSETQ. CDR3 length: 16 residues. CDR3 sequence reads: CAGSVARGPQNTEAFF. In DNA, the CDR3 is TGCGCCGGCAGCGTCGCCAGGGGTCCCCAGAACACTGAAGCTTTCTTT. The full variable domain, with the rest looked up from reference TRBV5-1 and TRBJ1-1, is KAGVTQTPRYLIKTRGQQVTLSCSPISGHRSVSWYQQTPGQGLQFLFEYFSETQRNKGNFPGRFSGRQFSNSRSEMNVSTLELGDSALYLCAGSVARGPQNTEAFFGQGTRLTVV.

This clonotype has more than one count but fewer than ten. The V gene is TRBV20-1, the J gene TRBJ1-2; D remains ambiguous. The V gene lost 0 bases and the J gene lost 2 bases, with 10 bases spanning the gap. Germline CDR1 DFQATT, CDR2 SNEGSKA (reference sequence). The CDR3 is 14 amino acids. The CDR3: CSAREVVQNYGYTF. CDR3 coding DNA: TGCAGTGCTAGAGAAGTTGTACAGAACTATGGCTACACCTTC.

The chain has TRBV12-3 or TRBV12-4 and TRBJ2-7; D gene unclear. Between the trimmed V and J ends, which lost 2 bases and 3 bases, there was a span of 5 bases. The CDR3 is 12 residues long. The CDR3 nucleotides are TGTGCCAGCAGTTTATGGTTCTACGAGCAGTACTTC. As protein: CASSLWFYEQYF.

The chain has TRBV5-1 and TRBJ2-1; D is unresolved. The V gene's germline CDR1 is SGHRS and CDR2 YFSETQ. V lost 2 bases, J lost 10 bases, and 10 bases lay in between. The CDR3 is 12 amino acids. CDR3 DNA: TGCGCCAGCAGCTTACCGCCCGGGGAGCAGTTCTTC. Protein: CASSLPPGEQFF.

This clonotype came up once. This chain links TRBV7-9 with TRBJ1-2; D may be TRBD1 (6 bases). Looked up from germline, CDR1 is SEHNR and CDR2 is FQNEAQ (reference sequence). This CDR3 comprises 16 residues. V shed 4 bases and J shed 2 bases, with 17 bases lying between them. CDR3 in amino acids: CASSSSTGWANYGYTF. The CDR3 nucleotides are TGTGCCAGCAGCTCCTCGACAGGTTGGGCGAACTATGGCTACACCTTC.